This T cell receptor (beta chain) appears in the sequencing data of a study of blood T cell repertoires in COVID-19. Assay used: immunoSEQ multiplex PCR; TCRdb lists only in-frame clones, some missing. The sample carries some 180,000 clones, approximately 88% recorded once. The source of this sequence is a woman between 35 and 50 years old with COVID-19, enrolled during active disease. The specimen was peripheral blood.

CDR3 DNA: TGTGCCAGCTCACCAAACCTCGGGGGGAACACTGAAGCTTTCTTT. Translating gives CASSPNLGGNTEAFF. J is TRBJ1-1 and V is TRBV18, with a tentative D call TRBD1 (5 bases). Trimming cost V 2 bases and J 1 base, with 11 bases left between them. This CDR3 comprises 15 residues. Germline loops: CDR1 KGHSH, CDR2 LQKENI.